The 4 T cell receptor beta chains listed next were all sequenced from one sample in a study of blood T cell repertoires in COVID-19. Repertoires were generated with immunoSEQ multiplex PCR, while TCRdb's copy carries only in-frame clones and drops some. The sample lists approximately 130,000 clones, roughly 81% seen once, with around 13% in the top ten. The sample was peripheral blood. Receptor source: a human donor in a cohort sampled during active COVID-19.

The chain links TRBV9 to TRBJ1-1, with D maybe TRBD1 (5 bases). CDR3 length equals 15 residues. Trimming removed 4 bases at V and 4 bases at J, with 17 bases between. CDR1 is SGDLS and CDR2 is YYNGEE in the germline V gene. For the CDR3, the DNA is TGTGCCAGCAGCTCTACGGGGGGGTCCGGCACTGAAGCTTTCTTT. Its protein is CASSSTGGSGTEAFF.

This chain links TRBV5-1 with TRBJ2-7; 7 bases agree with TRBD1. Germline CDR1 reads SGHRS; CDR2 reads YFSETQ. The length of the CDR3 is 13 residues. J gave up 4 bases and V 4 bases, and 5 bases lay outside the gene matches. The CDR3 loop reads CASSRDRVYEQYF. The CDR3 DNA follows: TGCGCCAGCAGCCGCGACAGGGTGTACGAGCAGTACTTC.

The CDR3 sequence is CASMGTNYQPQHF. DNA of the CDR3: TGTGCCAGCATGGGGACAAACTATCAGCCCCAGCATTTT. V is TRBV6-5 and J is TRBJ1-5, with a tentative D call TRBD1 (6 bases). This CDR3 contains 13 residues. Trimming removed 7 bases from V and 5 bases from J, with 12 bases in between. Germline V gene data show CDR1 as MNHEY and CDR2 as SVGAGI.

This clone appeared a single time. The chain joins TRBV24-1 to TRBJ1-6; a possible D gene is TRBD1 (6 bases). The germline gives CDR1 KGHDR, CDR2 SFDVKD. Trimming left V 10 bases short and J 6 bases short, with 15 bases between. The CDR3 sequence is 14 residues long. CDR3 sequence (DNA): TGTGCCACAGGGGGGGAAGGAACTAATTCACCCCTCCACTTT. Its protein product is CATGGEGTNSPLHF.